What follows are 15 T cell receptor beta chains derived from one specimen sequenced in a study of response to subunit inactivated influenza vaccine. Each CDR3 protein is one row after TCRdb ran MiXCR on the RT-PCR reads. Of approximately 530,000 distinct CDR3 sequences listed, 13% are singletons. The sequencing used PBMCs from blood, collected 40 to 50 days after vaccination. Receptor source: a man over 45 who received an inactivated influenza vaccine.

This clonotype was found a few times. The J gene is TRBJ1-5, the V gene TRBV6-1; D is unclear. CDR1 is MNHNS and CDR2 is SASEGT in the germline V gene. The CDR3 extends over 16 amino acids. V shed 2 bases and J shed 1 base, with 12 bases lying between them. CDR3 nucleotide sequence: TGTGCCAGCAGTGAAATACTGGGGAGGAGCAATCAGCCCCAGCATTTT. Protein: CASSEILGRSNQPQHF.

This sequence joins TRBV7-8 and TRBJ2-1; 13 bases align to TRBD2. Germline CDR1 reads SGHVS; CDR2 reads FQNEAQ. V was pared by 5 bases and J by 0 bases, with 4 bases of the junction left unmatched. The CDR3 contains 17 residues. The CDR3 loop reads CASSRLAGGSSYNEQFF. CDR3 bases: TGTGCCAGCAGCCGACTAGCGGGGGGATCCTCCTACAATGAGCAGTTCTTC.

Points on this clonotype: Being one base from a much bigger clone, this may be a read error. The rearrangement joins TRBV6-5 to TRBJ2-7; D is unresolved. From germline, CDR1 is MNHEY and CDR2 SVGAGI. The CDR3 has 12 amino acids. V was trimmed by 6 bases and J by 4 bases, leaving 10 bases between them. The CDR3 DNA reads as TGTGCCAGCAGGTCTGGACCTTACGAGCAGTACTTC. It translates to CASRSGPYEQYF.

DNA of the CDR3: TGTGCCAGCAGTGAGGGGACAGGAATGTGGGGTGAGCAGTTCTTC. It yields the protein CASSEGTGMWGEQFF. The V gene is TRBV25-1, the J gene TRBJ2-1; TRBD1 agrees at 8 bases. The J segment lost 9 bases and the V segment lost 3 bases, leaving 10 bases of the junction unmatched. Germline-derived CDR1 and CDR2 are MGHDK and SYGVNS. CDR3 length: 15 amino acids.

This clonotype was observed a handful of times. The CDR3 DNA reads TGCAGTGCTAGAGATCCTAGCGGGAATTCCGGGGAGCTGTTTTTT. This gives the protein CSARDPSGNSGELFF. The rearrangement joins TRBV20-1 to TRBJ2-2, with 9 bases fitting TRBD2. V shed 0 bases and J 6 bases; nucleotides not matched to a gene: 5. CDR1 is DFQATT and CDR2 is SNEGSKA in the germline V gene (reference sequence). CDR3 length: 15 amino acids.

CDR3 in amino acids: CSARDPQREDIQYF. DNA of the CDR3: TGCAGTGCTAGAGATCCCCAGCGGGAGGACATTCAGTACTTC. V is TRBV20-1 and J is TRBJ2-4; 9 bases are a match to TRBD2. The CDR3 runs 14 residues. Germline V gives CDR1 DFQATT, CDR2 SNEGSKA (reference sequence). V shed 0 bases, J shed 8 bases, and the junction held 5 bases outside the gene matches.

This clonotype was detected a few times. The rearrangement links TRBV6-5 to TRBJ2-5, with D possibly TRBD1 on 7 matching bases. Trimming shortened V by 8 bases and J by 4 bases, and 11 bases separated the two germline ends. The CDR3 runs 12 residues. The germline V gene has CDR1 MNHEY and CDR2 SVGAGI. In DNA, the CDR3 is TGTGCCAGCCGGAGGGGGCGAGAGACCCAGTACTTC. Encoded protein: CASRRGRETQYF.

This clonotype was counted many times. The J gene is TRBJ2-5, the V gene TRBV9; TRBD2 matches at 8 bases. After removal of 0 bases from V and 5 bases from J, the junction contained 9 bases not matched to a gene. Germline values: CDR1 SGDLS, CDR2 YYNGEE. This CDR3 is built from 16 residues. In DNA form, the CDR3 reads TGTGCCAGCAGCGTAGCCCCAGCGGGAGTTCACGAGACCCAGTACTTC. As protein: CASSVAPAGVHETQYF.

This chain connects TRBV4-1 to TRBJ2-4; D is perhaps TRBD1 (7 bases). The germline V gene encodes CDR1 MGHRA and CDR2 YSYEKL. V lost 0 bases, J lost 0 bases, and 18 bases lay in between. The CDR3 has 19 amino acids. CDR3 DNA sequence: TGCGCCAGCAGCCAAGATAGCAGGGGGGTTCCTCTAGCCAAAAACATTCAGTACTTC. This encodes CASSQDSRGVPLAKNIQYF.

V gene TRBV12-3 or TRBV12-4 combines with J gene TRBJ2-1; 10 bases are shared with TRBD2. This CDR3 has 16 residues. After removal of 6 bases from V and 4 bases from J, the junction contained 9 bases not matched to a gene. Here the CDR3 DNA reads TGTGCCAGCAGATCGAGGACTAGCGGTCTTTACAATGAGCAGTTCTTC. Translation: CASRSRTSGLYNEQFF.

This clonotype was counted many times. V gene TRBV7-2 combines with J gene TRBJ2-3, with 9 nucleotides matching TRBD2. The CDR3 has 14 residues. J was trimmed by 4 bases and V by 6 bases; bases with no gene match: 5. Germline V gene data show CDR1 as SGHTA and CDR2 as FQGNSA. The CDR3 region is CASSLGLAADTQYF. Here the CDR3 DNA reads TGTGCCAGCAGTCTGGGACTAGCTGCAGATACGCAGTATTTT.

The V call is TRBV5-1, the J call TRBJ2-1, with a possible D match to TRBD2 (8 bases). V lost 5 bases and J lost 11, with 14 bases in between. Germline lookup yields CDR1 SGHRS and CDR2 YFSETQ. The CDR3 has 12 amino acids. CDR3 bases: TGCGCCAGCAGATCCGGGAGGGGGCAGCAGTTCTTC. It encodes CASRSGRGQQFF. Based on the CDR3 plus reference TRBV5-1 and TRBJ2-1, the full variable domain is KAGVTQTPRYLIKTRGQQVTLSCSPISGHRSVSWYQQTPGQGLQFLFEYFSETQRNKGNFPGRFSGRQFSNSRSEMNVSTLELGDSALYLCASRSGRGQQFFGPGTRLTVL.

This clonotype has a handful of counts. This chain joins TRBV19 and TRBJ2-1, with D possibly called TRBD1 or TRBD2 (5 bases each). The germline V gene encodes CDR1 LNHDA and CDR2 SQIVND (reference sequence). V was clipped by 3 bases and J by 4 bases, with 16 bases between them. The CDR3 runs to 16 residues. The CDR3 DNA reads TGTGCCAGTAGTATTGCCCACGGGACCCCTTACAATGAGCAGTTCTTC. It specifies CASSIAHGTPYNEQFF.

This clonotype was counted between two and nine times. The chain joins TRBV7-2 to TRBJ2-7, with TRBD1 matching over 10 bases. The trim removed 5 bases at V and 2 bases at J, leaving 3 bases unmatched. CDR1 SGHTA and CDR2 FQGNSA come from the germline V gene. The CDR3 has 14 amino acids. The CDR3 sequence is CASSGQGGTYEQYF. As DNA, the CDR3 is TGTGCCAGCAGCGGACAGGGGGGAACCTACGAGCAGTACTTC.

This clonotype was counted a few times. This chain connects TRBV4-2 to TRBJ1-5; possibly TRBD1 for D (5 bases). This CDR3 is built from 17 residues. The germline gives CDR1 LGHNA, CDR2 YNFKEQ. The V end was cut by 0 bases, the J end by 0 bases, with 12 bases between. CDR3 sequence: CASSQESGGNSNQPQHF. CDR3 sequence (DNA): TGTGCCAGCAGCCAAGAATCGGGGGGGAATAGCAATCAGCCCCAGCATTTT.